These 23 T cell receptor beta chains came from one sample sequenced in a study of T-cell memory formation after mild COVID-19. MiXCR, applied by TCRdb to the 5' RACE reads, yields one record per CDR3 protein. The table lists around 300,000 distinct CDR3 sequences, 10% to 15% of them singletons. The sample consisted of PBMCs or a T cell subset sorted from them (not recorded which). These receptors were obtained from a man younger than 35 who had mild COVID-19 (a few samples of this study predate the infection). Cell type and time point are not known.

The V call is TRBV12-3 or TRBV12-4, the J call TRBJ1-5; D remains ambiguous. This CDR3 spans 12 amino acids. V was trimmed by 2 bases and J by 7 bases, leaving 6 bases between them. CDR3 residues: CASSLFRQPQHF. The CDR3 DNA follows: TGTGCCAGCAGTTTATTTAGGCAGCCCCAGCATTTT.

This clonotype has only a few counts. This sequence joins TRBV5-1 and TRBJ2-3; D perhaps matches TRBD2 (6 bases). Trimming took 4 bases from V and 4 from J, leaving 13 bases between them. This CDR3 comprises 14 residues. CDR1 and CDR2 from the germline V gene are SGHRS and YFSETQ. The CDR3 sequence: CASSPLASADTQYF. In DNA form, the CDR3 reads TGCGCCAGCAGCCCACTAGCTTCGGCAGATACGCAGTATTTT.

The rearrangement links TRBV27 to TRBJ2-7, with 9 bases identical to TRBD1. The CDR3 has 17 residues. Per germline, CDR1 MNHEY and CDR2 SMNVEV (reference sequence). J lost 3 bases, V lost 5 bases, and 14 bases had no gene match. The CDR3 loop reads CASSPSRGDRVDYEQYF. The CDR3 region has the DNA TGTGCCAGCAGTCCATCCCGGGGGGACAGGGTTGACTACGAGCAGTACTTC.

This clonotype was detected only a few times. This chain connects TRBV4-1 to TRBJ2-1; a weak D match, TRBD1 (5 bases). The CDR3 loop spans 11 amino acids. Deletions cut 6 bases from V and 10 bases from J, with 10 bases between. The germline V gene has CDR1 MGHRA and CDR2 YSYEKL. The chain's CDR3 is CASRVGREQFF. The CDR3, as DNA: TGCGCCAGCAGAGTGGGGCGGGAGCAGTTCTTC.

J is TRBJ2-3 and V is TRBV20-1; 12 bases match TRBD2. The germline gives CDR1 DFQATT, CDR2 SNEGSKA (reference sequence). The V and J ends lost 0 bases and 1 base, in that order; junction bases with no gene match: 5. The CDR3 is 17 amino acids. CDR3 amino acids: CSARDPLAGGRTDTQYF. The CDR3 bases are TGCAGTGCTAGAGATCCACTAGCGGGGGGCCGCACAGATACGCAGTATTTT.

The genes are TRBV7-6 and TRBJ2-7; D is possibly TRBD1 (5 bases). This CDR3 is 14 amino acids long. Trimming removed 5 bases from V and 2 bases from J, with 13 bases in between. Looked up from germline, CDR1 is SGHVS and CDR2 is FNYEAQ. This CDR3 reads CASSLLDSPYEQYF. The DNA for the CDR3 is TGTGCCAGCAGCCTTCTCGACAGCCCCTACGAGCAGTACTTC.

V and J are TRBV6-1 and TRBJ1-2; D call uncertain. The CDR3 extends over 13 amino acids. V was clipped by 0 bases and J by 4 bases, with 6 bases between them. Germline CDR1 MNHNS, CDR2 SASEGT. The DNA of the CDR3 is TGTGCCAGCAGTGAAGCTGGGCTCTATGGCTACACCTTC. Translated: CASSEAGLYGYTF.

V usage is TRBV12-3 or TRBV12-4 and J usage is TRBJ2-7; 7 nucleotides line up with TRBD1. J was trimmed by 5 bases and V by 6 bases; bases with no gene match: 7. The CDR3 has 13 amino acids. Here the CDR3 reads CASSGTVFHEQYF. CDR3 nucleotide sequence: TGTGCCAGCAGCGGGACAGTTTTCCACGAGCAGTACTTC.

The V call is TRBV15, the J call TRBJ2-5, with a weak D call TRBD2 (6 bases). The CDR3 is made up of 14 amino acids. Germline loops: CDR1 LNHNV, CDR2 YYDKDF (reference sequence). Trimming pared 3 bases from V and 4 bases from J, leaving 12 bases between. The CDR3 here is CATSRGDGGETQYF. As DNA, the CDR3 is TGTGCCACCAGCAGGGGGGACGGGGGAGAGACCCAGTACTTC.

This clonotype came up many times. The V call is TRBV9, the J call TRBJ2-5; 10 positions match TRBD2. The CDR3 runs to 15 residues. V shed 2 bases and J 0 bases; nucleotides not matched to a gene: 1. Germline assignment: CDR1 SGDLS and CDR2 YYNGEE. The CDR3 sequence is CASSVGTSDQETQYF. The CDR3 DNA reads TGTGCCAGCAGCGTGGGGACTAGCGACCAAGAGACCCAGTACTTC.

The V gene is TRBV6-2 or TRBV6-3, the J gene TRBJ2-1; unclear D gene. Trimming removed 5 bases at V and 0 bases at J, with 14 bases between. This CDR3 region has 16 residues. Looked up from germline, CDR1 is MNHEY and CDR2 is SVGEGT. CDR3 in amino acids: CASSILQENSYNEQFF. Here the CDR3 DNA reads TGTGCCAGCAGTATCCTGCAGGAGAACTCCTACAATGAGCAGTTCTTC.

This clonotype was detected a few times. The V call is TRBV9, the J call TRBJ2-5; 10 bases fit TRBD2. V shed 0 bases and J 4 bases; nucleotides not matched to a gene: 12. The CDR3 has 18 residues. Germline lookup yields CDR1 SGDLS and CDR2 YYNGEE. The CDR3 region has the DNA TGTGCCAGCAGCGTAGCTGGTAGCGGGGGGCCTCGGGGAGAGACCCAGTACTTC. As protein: CASSVAGSGGPRGETQYF. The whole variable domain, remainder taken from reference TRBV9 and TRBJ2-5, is DSGVTQTPKHLITATGQRVTLRCSPRSGDLSVYWYQQSLDQGLQFLIQYYNGEERAKGNILERFSAQQFPDLHSELNLSSLELGDSALYFCASSVAGSGGPRGETQYFGPGTRLLVL.

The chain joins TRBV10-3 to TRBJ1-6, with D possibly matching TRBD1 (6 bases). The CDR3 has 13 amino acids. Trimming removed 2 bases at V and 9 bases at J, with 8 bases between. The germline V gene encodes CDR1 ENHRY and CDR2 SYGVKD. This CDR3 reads CAISEGQPSPLHF. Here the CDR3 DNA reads TGTGCCATCAGTGAGGGACAGCCTTCACCCCTCCACTTT.

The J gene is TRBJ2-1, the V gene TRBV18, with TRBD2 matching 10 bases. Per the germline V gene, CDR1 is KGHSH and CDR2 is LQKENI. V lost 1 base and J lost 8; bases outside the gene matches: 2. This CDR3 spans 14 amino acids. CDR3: CASSPLTSGDEQFF. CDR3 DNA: TGTGCCAGCTCACCACTAACTAGCGGGGATGAGCAGTTCTTC.

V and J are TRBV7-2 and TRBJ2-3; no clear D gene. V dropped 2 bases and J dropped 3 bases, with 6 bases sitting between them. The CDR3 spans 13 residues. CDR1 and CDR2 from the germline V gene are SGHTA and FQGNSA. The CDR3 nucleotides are TGTGCCAGCAGCTTAAGCGAGACAGATACGCAGTATTTT. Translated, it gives CASSLSETDTQYF.

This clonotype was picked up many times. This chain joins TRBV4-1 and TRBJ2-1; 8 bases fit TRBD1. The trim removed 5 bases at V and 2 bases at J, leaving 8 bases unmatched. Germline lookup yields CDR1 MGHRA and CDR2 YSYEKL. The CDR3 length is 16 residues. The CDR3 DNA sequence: TGCGCCAGCAGCTCGTCGGACAGGGCAGCCTACAATGAGCAGTTCTTC. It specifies CASSSSDRAAYNEQFF.

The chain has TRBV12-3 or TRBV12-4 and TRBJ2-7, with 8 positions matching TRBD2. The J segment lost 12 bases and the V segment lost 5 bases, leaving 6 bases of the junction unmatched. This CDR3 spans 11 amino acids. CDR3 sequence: CASSLGGAGYF. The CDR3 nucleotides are TGTGCCAGCAGTCTCGGGGGGGCTGGGTACTTC.

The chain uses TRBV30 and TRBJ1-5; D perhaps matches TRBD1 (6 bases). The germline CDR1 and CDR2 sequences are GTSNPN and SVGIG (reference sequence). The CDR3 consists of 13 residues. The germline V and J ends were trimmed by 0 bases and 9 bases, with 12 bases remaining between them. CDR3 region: CAWSVTAQGPQHF. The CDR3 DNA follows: TGTGCCTGGAGTGTTACGGCACAGGGGCCCCAGCATTTT.

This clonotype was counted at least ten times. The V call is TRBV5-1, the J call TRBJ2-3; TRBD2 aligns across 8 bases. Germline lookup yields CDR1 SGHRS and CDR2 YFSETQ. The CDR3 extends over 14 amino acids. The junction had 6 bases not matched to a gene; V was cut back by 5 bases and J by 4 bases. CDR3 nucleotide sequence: TGCGCCAGCAGGCCGGGACTAGTCTCAGATACGCAGTATTTT. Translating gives CASRPGLVSDTQYF.

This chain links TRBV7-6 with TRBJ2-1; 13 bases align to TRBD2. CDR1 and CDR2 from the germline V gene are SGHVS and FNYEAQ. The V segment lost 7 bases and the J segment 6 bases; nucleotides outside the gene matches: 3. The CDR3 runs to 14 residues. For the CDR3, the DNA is TGTGCCAGCACACTAGCGGGGGGGTTCAATGAGCAGTTCTTC. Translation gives CASTLAGGFNEQFF. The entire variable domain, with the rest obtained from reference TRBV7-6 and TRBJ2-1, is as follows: GAGVSQSPRYKVTKRGQDVALRCDPISGHVSLYWYRQALGQGPEFLTYFNYEAQQDKSGLPNDRFSAERPEGSISTLTIQRTEQRDSAMYRCASTLAGGFNEQFFGPGTRLTVL.

DNA of the CDR3: TGTGCCAGCAGCAAGACAGGGATAAATTACTATGGCTACACCTTC. This encodes CASSKTGINYYGYTF. The rearrangement joins TRBV7-8 to TRBJ1-2, with 7 bases that match TRBD1. The germline CDR1 and CDR2 sequences are SGHVS and FQNEAQ. V dropped 5 bases and J dropped 3; count of bases not matched to a gene: 9. The CDR3 is made up of 15 amino acids.

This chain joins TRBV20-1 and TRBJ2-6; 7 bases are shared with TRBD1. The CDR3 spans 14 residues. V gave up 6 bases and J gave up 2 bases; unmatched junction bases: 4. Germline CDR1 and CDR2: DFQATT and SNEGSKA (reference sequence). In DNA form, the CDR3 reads TGCAGTGCGCCCCAGGGGGCTGGGGCCAACGTCCTGACTTTC. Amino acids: CSAPQGAGANVLTF.

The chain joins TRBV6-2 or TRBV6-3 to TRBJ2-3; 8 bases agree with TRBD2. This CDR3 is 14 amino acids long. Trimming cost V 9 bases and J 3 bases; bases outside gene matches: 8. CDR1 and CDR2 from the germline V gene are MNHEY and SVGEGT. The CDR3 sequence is CASARGGRTDTQYF. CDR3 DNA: TGTGCCAGTGCTCGCGGGGGGAGGACAGATACGCAGTATTTT.